This TCR beta chain was identified during a study of radiation and T cells in renal cell carcinoma. Profiling relied on immunoSEQ multiplex PCR, and the TCRdb table lists in-frame clones only, not all of them. The sample has some 50,000 clones, approximately 80% seen once. The length of the CDR3 is 13 residues. Trimming shortened V by 2 bases and J by 4 bases, and 8 bases separated the two germline ends. Germline CDR1 and CDR2: SGHKS and YYEKEE (reference sequence). The time point here: baseline pretreatment blood. Documented treatment: 15 Gy SBRT to primary tumor, nephrectomy 4 weeks later. Blood was sampled at baseline, 2 weeks and 4 weeks after SBRT.

The sequencing used blood, collected from a patient whose treatment included radiotherapy and nephrectomy. This chain uses TRBV5-5 with TRBJ2-3; D uncertain. The source of this sequence is a woman in her 70s with renal cell carcinoma. The CDR3: CASSFLASDTQYF. The DNA of the CDR3 is TGTGCCAGCAGCTTCTTAGCCTCAGATACGCAGTATTTT.